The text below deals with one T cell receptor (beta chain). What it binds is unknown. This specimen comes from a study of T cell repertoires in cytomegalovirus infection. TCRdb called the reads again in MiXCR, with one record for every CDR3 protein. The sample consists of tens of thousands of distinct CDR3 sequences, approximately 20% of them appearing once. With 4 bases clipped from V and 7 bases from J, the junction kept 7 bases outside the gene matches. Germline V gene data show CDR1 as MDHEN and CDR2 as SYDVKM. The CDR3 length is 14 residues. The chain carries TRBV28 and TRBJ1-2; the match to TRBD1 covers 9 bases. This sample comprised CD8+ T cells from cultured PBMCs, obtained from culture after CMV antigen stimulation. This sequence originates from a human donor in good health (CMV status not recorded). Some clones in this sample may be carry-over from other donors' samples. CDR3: CASSSPGQGSGYTF. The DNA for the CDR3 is TGTGCCAGCAGTTCCCCGGGACAGGGCAGTGGCTACACCTTC.